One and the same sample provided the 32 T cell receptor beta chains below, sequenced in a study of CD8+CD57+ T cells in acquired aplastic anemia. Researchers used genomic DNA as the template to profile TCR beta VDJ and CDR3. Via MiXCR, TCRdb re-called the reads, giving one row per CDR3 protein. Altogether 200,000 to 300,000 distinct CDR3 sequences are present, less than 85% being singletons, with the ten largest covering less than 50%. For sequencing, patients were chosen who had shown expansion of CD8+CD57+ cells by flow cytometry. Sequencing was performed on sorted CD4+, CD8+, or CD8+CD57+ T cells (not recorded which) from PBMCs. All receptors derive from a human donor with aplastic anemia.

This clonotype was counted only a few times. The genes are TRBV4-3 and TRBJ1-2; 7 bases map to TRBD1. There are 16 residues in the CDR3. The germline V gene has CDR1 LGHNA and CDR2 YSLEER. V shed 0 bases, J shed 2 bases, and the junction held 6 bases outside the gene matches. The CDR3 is CASSQDGGTANYGYTF. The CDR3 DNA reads TGCGCCAGCAGCCAAGACGGCGGGACAGCCAACTATGGCTACACCTTC.

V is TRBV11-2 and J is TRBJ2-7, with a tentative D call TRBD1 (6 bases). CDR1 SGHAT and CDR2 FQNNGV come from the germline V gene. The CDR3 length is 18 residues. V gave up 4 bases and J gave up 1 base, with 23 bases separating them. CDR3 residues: CASSCDRDWTALSYEQYV. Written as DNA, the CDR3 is TGTGCCAGCAGCTGTGATCGAGACTGGACAGCCCTTTCCTACGAGCAGTACGTC.

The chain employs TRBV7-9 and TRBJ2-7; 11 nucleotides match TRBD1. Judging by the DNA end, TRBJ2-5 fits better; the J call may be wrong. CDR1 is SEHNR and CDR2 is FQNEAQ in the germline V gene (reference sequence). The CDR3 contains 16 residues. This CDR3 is CASSLGTGGERETQYF. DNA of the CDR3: TGTGCCAGCAGCCTGGGGACAGGGGGGGAGAGAGAGACCCAGTACTTC.

The DNA of the CDR3 is TGTGCCAGTGATCCGACAGGGTTTAACTATGGCTACACCTTC. It yields the protein CASDPTGFNYGYTF. The chain combines TRBV19 with TRBJ1-2; 7 bases match TRBD1. Germline CDR1 is LNHDA and CDR2 is SQIVND (reference sequence). The CDR3 length is 14 residues. V was pared by 8 bases and J by 1 base, with 7 bases of the junction left unmatched.

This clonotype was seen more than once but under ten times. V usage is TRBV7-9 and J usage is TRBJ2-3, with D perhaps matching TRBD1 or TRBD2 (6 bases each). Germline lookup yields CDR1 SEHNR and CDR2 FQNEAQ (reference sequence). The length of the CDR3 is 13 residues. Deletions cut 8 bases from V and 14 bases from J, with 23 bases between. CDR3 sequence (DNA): TGTGCCAGCGGGGTCGGGGGCACAGGTACGAGGTATTTT. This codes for CASGVGGTGTRYF.

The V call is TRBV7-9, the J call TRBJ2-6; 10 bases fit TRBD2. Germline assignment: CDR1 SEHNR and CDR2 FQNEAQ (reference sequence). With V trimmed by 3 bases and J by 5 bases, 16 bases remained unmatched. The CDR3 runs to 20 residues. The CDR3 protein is CASSFQRSGGGNERANVLTF. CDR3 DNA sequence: TGTGCCAGCAGCTTTCAAAGAAGCGGGGGGGGCAATGAGAGGGCCAACGTCCTGACTTTC.

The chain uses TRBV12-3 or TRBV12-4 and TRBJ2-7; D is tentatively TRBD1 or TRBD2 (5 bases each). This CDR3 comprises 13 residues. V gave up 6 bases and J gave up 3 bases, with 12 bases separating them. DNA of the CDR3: TGTGCCAGCAGCCCCTGGGGGATCTACGAGCAGTACTTC. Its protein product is CASSPWGIYEQYF.

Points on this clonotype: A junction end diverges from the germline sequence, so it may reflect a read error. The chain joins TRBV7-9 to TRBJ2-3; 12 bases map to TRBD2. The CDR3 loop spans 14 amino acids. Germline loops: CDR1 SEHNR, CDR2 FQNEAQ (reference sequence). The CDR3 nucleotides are TGTGCCAGCAGCTTGCTAGCGGGAGGGCCAAAGCAGTTCTTT. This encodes CASSLLAGGPKQFF.

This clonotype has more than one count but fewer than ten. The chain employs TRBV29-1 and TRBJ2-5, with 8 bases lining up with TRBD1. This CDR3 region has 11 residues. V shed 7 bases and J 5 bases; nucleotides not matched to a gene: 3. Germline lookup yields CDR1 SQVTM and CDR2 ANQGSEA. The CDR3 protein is CSARTGETQYF. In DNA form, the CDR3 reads TGCAGCGCTCGGACAGGGGAGACCCAGTACTTC.

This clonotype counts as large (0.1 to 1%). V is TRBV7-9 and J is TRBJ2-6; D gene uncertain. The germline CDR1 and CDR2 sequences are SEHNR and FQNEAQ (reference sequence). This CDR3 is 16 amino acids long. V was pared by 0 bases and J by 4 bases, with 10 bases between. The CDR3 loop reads CASSLAGSYGANVLTF. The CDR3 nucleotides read TGTGCCAGCAGCTTAGCGGGTAGCTACGGGGCCAACGTCCTGACTTTC.

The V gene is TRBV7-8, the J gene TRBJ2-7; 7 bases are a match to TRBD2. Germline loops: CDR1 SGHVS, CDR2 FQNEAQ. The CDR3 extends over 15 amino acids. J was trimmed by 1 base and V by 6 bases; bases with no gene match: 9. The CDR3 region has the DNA TGTGCCAGCAGTTTGGCGGGGGAGCCTTCCTACGAGCAGTACTTC. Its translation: CASSLAGEPSYEQYF.

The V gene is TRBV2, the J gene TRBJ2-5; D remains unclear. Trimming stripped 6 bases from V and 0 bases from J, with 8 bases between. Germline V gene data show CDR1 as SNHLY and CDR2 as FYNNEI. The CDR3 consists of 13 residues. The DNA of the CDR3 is TGTGCCAGCAGAGGGTCAGACCAAGAGACCCAGTACTTC. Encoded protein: CASRGSDQETQYF. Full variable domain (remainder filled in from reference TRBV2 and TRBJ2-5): EPEVTQTPSHQVTQMGQEVILRCVPISNHLYFYWYRQILGQKVEFLVSFYNNEISEKSEIFDDQFSVERPDGSNFTLKIRSTKLEDSAMYFCASRGSDQETQYFGPGTRLLVL.

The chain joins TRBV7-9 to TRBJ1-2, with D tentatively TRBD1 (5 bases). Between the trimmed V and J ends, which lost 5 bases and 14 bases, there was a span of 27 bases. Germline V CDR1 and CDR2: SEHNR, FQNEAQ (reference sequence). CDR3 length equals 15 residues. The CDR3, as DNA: TGTGCCAGCAGCCCCGGGACGGGGGACGACTCAGATACGACCTTC. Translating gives CASSPGTGDDSDTTF.

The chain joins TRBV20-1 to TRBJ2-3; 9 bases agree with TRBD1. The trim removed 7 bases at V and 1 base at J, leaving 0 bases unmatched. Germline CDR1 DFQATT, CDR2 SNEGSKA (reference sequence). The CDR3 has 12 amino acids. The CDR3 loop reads CSGTGGTDTQYF. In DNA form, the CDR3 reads TGCAGTGGGACAGGGGGCACAGATACGCAGTATTTT.

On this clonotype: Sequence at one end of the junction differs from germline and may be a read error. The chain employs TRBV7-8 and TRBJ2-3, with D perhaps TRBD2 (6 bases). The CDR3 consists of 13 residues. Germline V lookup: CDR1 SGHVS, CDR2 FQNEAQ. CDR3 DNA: TGTGCCAGCAGCGCGGGGCCCAGTACCAGTCAGAATTTT. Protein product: CASSAGPSTSQNF.

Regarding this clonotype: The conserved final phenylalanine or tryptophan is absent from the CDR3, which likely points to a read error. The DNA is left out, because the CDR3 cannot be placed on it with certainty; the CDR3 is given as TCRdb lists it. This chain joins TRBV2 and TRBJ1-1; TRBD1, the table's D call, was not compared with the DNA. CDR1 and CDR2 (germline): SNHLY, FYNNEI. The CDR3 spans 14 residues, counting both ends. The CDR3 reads CASGGEGADTQAFG.

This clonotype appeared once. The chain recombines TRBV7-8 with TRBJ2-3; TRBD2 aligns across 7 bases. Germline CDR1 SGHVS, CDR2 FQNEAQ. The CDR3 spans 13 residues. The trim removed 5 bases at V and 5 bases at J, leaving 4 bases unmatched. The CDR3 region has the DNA TGTGCCAGCAGCCGCGGCGGGGGAGATACGCAGTATTTT. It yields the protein CASSRGGGDTQYF.

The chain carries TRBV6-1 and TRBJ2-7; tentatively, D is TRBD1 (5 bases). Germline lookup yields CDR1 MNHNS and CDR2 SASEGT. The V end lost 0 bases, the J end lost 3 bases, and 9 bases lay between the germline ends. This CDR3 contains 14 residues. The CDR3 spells CASSEAQGNYEQYF. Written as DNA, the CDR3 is TGTGCCAGCAGTGAAGCGCAGGGTAACTACGAGCAGTACTTC.

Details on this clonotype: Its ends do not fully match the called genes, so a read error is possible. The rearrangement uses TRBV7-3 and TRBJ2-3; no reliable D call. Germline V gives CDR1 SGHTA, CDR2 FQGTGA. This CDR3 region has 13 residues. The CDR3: CASSRSVNAAEHF. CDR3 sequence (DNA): TGTGCCAGCTCAAGGAGCGTCAACGCCGCGGAACACTTT.

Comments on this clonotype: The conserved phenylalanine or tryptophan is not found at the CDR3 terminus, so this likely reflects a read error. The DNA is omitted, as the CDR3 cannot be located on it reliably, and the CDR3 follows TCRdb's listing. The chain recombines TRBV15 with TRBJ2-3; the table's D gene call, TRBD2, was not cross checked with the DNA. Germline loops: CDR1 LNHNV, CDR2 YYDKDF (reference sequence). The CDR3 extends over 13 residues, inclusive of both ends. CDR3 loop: CASGGGGIDYEYY.

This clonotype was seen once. The CDR3 coding sequence is TGTGCCAGCAGTGAGTTGTTGAGCGGTGAGCAGTTCTTC. Amino acid sequence: CASSELLSGEQFF. V is TRBV2 and J is TRBJ2-1; perhaps TRBD2 as D (5 bases). The CDR3 is made up of 13 amino acids. CDR1 and CDR2 (germline): SNHLY, FYNNEI. Trimming took 3 bases from V and 9 from J, leaving 12 bases between them. Combining the CDR3 with reference TRBV2 and TRBJ2-1 gives the whole variable domain EPEVTQTPSHQVTQMGQEVILRCVPISNHLYFYWYRQILGQKVEFLVSFYNNEISEKSEIFDDQFSVERPDGSNFTLKIRSTKLEDSAMYFCASSELLSGEQFFGPGTRLTVL.

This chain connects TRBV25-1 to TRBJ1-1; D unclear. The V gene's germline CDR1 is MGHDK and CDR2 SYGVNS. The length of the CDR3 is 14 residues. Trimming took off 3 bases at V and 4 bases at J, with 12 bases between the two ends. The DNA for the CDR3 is TGTGCCAGCAGTGATCGGACGGCGGGCACTGAAGCTTTCTTT. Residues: CASSDRTAGTEAFF. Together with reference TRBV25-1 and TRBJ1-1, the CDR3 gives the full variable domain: EADIYQTPRYLVIGTGKKITLECSQTMGHDKMYWYQQDPGMELHLIHYSYGVNSTEKGDLSSESTVSRIRTEHFPLTLESARPSHTSQYLCASSDRTAGTEAFFGQGTRLTVV.

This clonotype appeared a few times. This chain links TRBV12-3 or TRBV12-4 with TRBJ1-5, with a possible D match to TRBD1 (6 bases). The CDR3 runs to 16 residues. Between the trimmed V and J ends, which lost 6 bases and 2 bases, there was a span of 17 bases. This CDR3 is CASSPWGRKGNQPQHF. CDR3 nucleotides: TGTGCCAGCAGCCCCTGGGGGCGAAAAGGCAATCAGCCCCAGCATTTT.

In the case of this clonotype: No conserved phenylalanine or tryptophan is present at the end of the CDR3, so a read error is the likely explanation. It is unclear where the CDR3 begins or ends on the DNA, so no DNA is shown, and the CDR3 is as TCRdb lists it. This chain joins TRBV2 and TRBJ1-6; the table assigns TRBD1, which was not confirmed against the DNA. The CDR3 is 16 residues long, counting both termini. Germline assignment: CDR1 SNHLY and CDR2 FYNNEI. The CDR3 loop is CASSVGESDYQSPRHG.

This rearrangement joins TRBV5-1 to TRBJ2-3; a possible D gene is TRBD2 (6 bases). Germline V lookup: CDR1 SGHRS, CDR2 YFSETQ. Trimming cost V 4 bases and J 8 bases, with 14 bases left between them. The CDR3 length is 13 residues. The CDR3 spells CASSVEGSGTQYF. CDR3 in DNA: TGCGCCAGCAGCGTGGAGGGGTCAGGTACGCAGTATTTT.

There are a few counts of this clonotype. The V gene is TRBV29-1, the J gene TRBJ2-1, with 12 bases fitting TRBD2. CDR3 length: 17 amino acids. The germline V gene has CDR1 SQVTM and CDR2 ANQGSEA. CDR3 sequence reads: CTGSGLAGGLVYNEQFF. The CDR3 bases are TGCACCGGTTCCGGGCTAGCGGGGGGGCTTGTATACAATGAGCAGTTCTTC.

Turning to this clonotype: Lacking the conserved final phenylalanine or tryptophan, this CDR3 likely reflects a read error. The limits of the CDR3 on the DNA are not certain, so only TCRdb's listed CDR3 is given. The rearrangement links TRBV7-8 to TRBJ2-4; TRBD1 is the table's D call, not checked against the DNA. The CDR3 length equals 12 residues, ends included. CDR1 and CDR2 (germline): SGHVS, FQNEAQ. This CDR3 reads CASGLAGSPQTL.

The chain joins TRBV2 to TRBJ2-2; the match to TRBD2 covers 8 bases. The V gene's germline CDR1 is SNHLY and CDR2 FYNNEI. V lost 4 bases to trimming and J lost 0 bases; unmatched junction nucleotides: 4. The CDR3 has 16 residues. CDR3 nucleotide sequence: TGTGCCAGCAGTGTTAGCGGGGCAACGAACACCGGGGAGCTGTTTTTT. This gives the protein CASSVSGATNTGELFF. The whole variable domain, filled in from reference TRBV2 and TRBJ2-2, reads EPEVTQTPSHQVTQMGQEVILRCVPISNHLYFYWYRQILGQKVEFLVSFYNNEISEKSEIFDDQFSVERPDGSNFTLKIRSTKLEDSAMYFCASSVSGATNTGELFFGEGSRLTVL.

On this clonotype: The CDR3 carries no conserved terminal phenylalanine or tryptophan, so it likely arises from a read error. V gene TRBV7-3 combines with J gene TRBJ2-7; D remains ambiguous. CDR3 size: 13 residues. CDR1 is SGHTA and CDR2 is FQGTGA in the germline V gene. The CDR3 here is CASSQKRAYEQYY. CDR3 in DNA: TGCGCCAGCAGTCAAAAACGGGCCTACGAGCAGTACTAC.

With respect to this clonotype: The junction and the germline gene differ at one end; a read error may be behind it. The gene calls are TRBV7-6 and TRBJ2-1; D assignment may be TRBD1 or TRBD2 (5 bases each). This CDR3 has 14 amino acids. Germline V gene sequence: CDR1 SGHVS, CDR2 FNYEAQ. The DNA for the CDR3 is TGTGCCAGCACCCTAGGGAGCGTCCCCTCTGGGGCCATCTTC. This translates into CASTLGSVPSGAIF.

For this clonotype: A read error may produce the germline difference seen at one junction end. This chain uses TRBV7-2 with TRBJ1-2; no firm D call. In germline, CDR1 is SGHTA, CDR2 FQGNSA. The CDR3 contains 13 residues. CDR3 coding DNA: TGTGCCAGCAGCTTAGCACAAAATTCTGACTACAACTTC. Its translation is CASSLAQNSDYNF.

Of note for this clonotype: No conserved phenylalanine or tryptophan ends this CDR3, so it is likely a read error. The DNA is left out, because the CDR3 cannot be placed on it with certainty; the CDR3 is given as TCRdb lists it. The CDR3 loop reads CASSFTDGRDSRYI. This chain connects TRBV2 to TRBJ2-3; the table's D call, TRBD2, was not checked against the DNA. The CDR3 sequence runs 14 residues, both termini included. CDR1 is SNHLY, CDR2 FYNNEI, per germline.